The rows below give T cell receptor beta chains drawn from one sample of a study of blood T cell repertoires in COVID-19. Assay used: immunoSEQ multiplex PCR; TCRdb lists only in-frame clones, some missing. The repertoire holds roughly 200,000 clones, with 82% as singletons. Sequencing input: peripheral blood. These receptors all come from a woman aged 55-69 years with COVID-19, enrolled during active disease. Each CDR3 is given with its conserved first and last residue.

V: TRBV7-2
J: TRBJ1-5
CDR3: CASSSQGNQPQHF

V: TRBV7-2
J: TRBJ2-3
CDR3: CASSSGGQGIRTDTQYF

V: TRBV6-5
J: TRBJ2-5
CDR3: CASNPGQLQETQYF

V: TRBV19
J: TRBJ2-5
CDR3: CASRVAETLQETQYF

V: TRBV9
J: TRBJ2-7
CDR3: CASSVGQGSVQYF

V: TRBV28
J: TRBJ2-7
CDR3: CASSLQGLNSYEQYF

V: TRBV7-7
J: TRBJ2-1
CDR3: CASSSGWSSYNEQFF

V: TRBV5-8
J: TRBJ1-2
CDR3: CASSASGTGTNYGYTF

V: TRBV19
J: TRBJ2-5
CDR3: CASTWGQGALKTQYF

V: TRBV5-6
J: TRBJ2-1
CDR3: CASSYAGDGEQFF